A single sample gave rise to the 32 T cell receptor beta chains below, sequenced in a study of T cells after yellow fever vaccination. TCRdb itself ran the 5' RACE reads through MiXCR, one entry per CDR3 protein. This sample has a few hundred thousand distinct CDR3 sequences, with less than 4.5% found just once. Sequencing was performed on PBMCs, taken on the day of the yellow fever booster vaccination. All receptors derive from a man aged 18 to 29 who received the YFV17D yellow fever vaccine.

This clonotype showed up many times. The chain uses TRBV20-1 and TRBJ2-5, with D hard to call. Trimming left V 1 base short and J 2 bases short, with 8 bases between. In germline, CDR1 is DFQATT, CDR2 SNEGSKA (reference sequence). The CDR3 is 13 residues long. CDR3 sequence: CSARGPSQETQYF. DNA of the CDR3: TGCAGTGCTAGAGGACCTTCACAAGAGACCCAGTACTTC.

This clonotype appeared a single time. Mismatch with germline at one junction end may stem from a read error. The chain uses TRBV5-1 and TRBJ1-4; D is unclear. The germline V gene has CDR1 SGHRS and CDR2 YFSETQ. The CDR3 sequence is 15 residues long. The CDR3 here is CASSPIGVVSEKLYF. DNA for the CDR3: TGCGCCAGCAGCCCCATTGGCGTAGTTTCTGAAAAACTGTATTTT.

V gene TRBV7-2 combines with J gene TRBJ2-3; no definite D call. Per the germline V gene, CDR1 is SGHTA and CDR2 is FQGNSA. V shed 1 base and J shed 4 bases, with 9 bases lying between them. The CDR3 sequence is 14 residues long. The CDR3 coding sequence is TGTGCCAGCAGCTTAGTCGGGTCGGCAGATACGCAGTATTTT. Residues: CASSLVGSADTQYF.

This clonotype was detected many times. J is TRBJ1-1 and V is TRBV4-1; TRBD1 agrees at 7 bases. The V and J ends lost 6 bases and 4 bases, in that order; junction bases with no gene match: 5. Germline CDR1 reads MGHRA; CDR2 reads YSYEKL. The CDR3 totals 13 residues. The DNA of the CDR3 is TGCGCCAGCAGGGGGACAGTGAGCACTGAAGCTTTCTTT. This gives the protein CASRGTVSTEAFF.

V is TRBV5-5 and J is TRBJ1-3, with D possibly being TRBD1 (6 bases). Germline CDR1 reads SGHKS; CDR2 reads YYEKEE (reference sequence). V lost 4 bases and J lost 5, with 25 bases in between. The CDR3 loop spans 18 amino acids. This chain's CDR3 is CASSEPGTNAKRRNTIYF. CDR3 sequence (DNA): TGTGCCAGCAGCGAACCCGGGACAAACGCCAAGAGACGAAACACCATATATTTT.

This clonotype was detected ten times or more. The CDR3 region is CSARVWNNEQFF. In DNA, the CDR3 is TGCAGTGCTAGAGTCTGGAACAATGAGCAGTTCTTC. This sequence joins TRBV20-1 and TRBJ2-1, with D hard to call. Germline CDR1 and CDR2: DFQATT and SNEGSKA (reference sequence). Trimming stripped 1 base from V and 5 bases from J, with 6 bases between. The CDR3 spans 12 residues.

This clonotype has ten or more counts. The rearrangement joins TRBV5-1 to TRBJ2-7; 11 bases line up with TRBD1. The junction had 9 bases not matched to a gene; V was cut back by 2 bases and J by 5 bases. CDR3 size: 16 residues. Germline V CDR1 and CDR2: SGHRS, YFSETQ. The CDR3 DNA is TGCGCCAGCAGCTTTAATCCTCCGGGACAGGGGGACGAGCAGTACTTC. Translation: CASSFNPPGQGDEQYF. Together with reference TRBV5-1 and TRBJ2-7, the CDR3 gives the full variable domain: KAGVTQTPRYLIKTRGQQVTLSCSPISGHRSVSWYQQTPGQGLQFLFEYFSETQRNKGNFPGRFSGRQFSNSRSEMNVSTLELGDSALYLCASSFNPPGQGDEQYFGPGTRLTVT.

This clonotype was counted many times. V gene TRBV29-1 combines with J gene TRBJ2-5; possibly TRBD1 for D (5 bases). CDR1 and CDR2 from the germline V gene are SQVTM and ANQGSEA. The CDR3 loop spans 11 amino acids. The V end was cut by 4 bases, the J end by 12 bases, with 15 bases between. In nucleotides, the CDR3 is TGCAGCGTTGGCAGGGCCCGGATTGAGTACTTC. Protein product: CSVGRARIEYF.

At least ten counts were recorded for this clonotype. The gene calls are TRBV5-1 and TRBJ1-1; D remains ambiguous. The CDR3 has 15 residues. Germline V lookup: CDR1 SGHRS, CDR2 YFSETQ. V lost 0 bases and J lost 1, with 10 bases in between. CDR3 loop: CASSLVHTANTEAFF. In DNA, the CDR3 is TGCGCCAGCAGCTTGGTCCACACAGCGAACACTGAAGCTTTCTTT.

The chain employs TRBV20-1 and TRBJ1-1; D is uncertain. The V end was cut by 6 bases, the J end by 0 bases, with 14 bases between. The CDR3 contains 14 residues. Germline V CDR1 and CDR2: DFQATT, SNEGSKA (reference sequence). DNA for the CDR3: TGCAGTGCAGGAACCAGTCCCATGAACACTGAAGCTTTCTTT. Amino acids: CSAGTSPMNTEAFF.

The chain uses TRBV15 and TRBJ1-5; D remains ambiguous. The CDR3 totals 14 residues. Trimming cost V 3 bases and J 5 bases, with 11 bases left between them. Germline CDR1 LNHNV, CDR2 YYDKDF (reference sequence). This chain's CDR3 is CATSSWGPDQPQHF. DNA for the CDR3: TGTGCCACCAGCAGCTGGGGTCCGGATCAGCCCCAGCATTTT.

The sample holds many counts of this clonotype. The chain employs TRBV6-5 and TRBJ1-1, with 7 nucleotides matching TRBD1. CDR1 MNHEY and CDR2 SVGAGI come from the germline V gene. V was pared by 0 bases and J by 8 bases, with 3 bases of the junction left unmatched. This CDR3 contains 13 residues. CDR3 sequence (DNA): TGTGCCAGCAGTTACTCCGGACAGGACGAAGCTTTCTTT. Residues: CASSYSGQDEAFF.

The chain uses TRBV20-1 and TRBJ1-4; D unresolved. Per the germline V gene, CDR1 is DFQATT and CDR2 is SNEGSKA (reference sequence). This CDR3 comprises 14 residues. Trimming removed 4 bases from V and 5 bases from J, with 14 bases in between. In DNA form, the CDR3 reads TGCAGTGCTACCCCGGCAGCCGTAAATGAAAAACTGTTTTTT. Its protein is CSATPAAVNEKLFF.

The sample holds many counts of this clonotype. The CDR3 region is CASSQIVAGTDTQYF. DNA of the CDR3: TGTGCCAGCAGCCAAATAGTAGCGGGCACAGATACGCAGTATTTT. The genes are TRBV3-1 and TRBJ2-3; D might be TRBD2 (6 bases). Germline CDR1 LGHDT, CDR2 YNNKEL (reference sequence). Trimming pared 2 bases from V and 1 base from J, leaving 10 bases between. This CDR3 spans 15 amino acids.

This rearrangement joins TRBV4-3 to TRBJ2-5; TRBD1 matches at 8 bases. V lost 0 bases, J lost 1 base, and 4 bases stayed unmatched. The CDR3 loop spans 16 amino acids. From germline, CDR1 is LGHNA and CDR2 YSLEER. The CDR3 protein is CASSQEGQGAQETQYF. The DNA for the CDR3 is TGCGCCAGCAGCCAAGAAGGGCAGGGGGCCCAAGAGACCCAGTACTTC.

The genes are TRBV4-3 and TRBJ2-2; TRBD1 aligns across 7 bases. This CDR3 has 18 residues. The junction had 8 bases not matched to a gene; V was cut back by 0 bases and J by 1 base. Germline CDR1 LGHNA, CDR2 YSLEER. The CDR3 bases are TGCGCCAGCAGCCAAGATGGGGTGCGGACAGGGAACACCGGGGAGCTGTTTTTT. Residues: CASSQDGVRTGNTGELFF.

The CDR3 region has the DNA TGCGCCAGCAGCCTCCCCCAGGCAGGCCCTGAGGGAGAGCAGTACGTC. Amino acid sequence: CASSLPQAGPEGEQYV. The chain uses TRBV4-3 and TRBJ2-7; the D gene is possibly TRBD2 (5 bases). The CDR3 extends over 16 amino acids. Deletions cut 4 bases from V and 7 bases from J, with 23 bases between. Germline V gene data show CDR1 as LGHNA and CDR2 as YSLEER.

This clonotype was counted at least ten times. V is TRBV30 and J is TRBJ1-1; D gene ambiguous. This CDR3 region has 13 residues. Trimming shortened V by 7 bases and J by 0 bases, and 12 bases separated the two germline ends. Germline assignment: CDR1 GTSNPN and CDR2 SVGIG (reference sequence). The CDR3 is CASDGIMNTEAFF. The DNA for the CDR3 is TGTGCCTCGGACGGAATCATGAACACTGAAGCTTTCTTT.

This clonotype was seen repeatedly, ten times or more. J is TRBJ2-5 and V is TRBV7-2; D ambiguous. The CDR3 sequence is 13 residues long. Germline CDR1 reads SGHTA; CDR2 reads FQGNSA. V gave up 3 bases and J gave up 3 bases, with 8 bases separating them. The CDR3: CASSFSREETQYF. The CDR3 DNA reads TGTGCCAGCAGCTTCAGCCGTGAAGAGACCCAGTACTTC.

This clonotype was found many times. This chain links TRBV20-1 with TRBJ2-3, with 12 bases fitting TRBD2. V gave up 5 bases and J gave up 2 bases; unmatched junction bases: 5. The CDR3 has 15 residues. Germline V lookup: CDR1 DFQATT, CDR2 SNEGSKA (reference sequence). CDR3 residues: CSAGGLAGTTDTQYF. The CDR3 DNA reads as TGCAGTGCTGGAGGACTAGCGGGGACCACAGATACGCAGTATTTT.

This clonotype showed up many times. The chain uses TRBV5-1 and TRBJ2-1, with a weak D call TRBD2 (7 bases). Germline lookup yields CDR1 SGHRS and CDR2 YFSETQ. V shed 4 bases and J shed 9 bases, with 29 bases lying between them. The CDR3 spans 18 residues. CDR3 loop: CASSPKGGGPGKGLEQFF. As DNA, the CDR3 is TGCGCCAGCAGCCCCAAGGGGGGGGGGCCTGGAAAAGGGCTTGAGCAGTTCTTC.

This clonotype has a count of ten or more. The CDR3 sequence: CASQGNTEAFF. The CDR3 coding sequence is TGTGCCAGCCAAGGAAACACTGAAGCTTTCTTT. The rearrangement joins TRBV7-9 to TRBJ1-1, with D hard to call. V lost 8 bases to trimming and J lost 2 bases, with 6 bases between them. The CDR3 runs to 11 residues. Germline CDR1 and CDR2: SEHNR and FQNEAQ (reference sequence).

The V and J genes are TRBV7-9 and TRBJ2-3, with a tentative D call TRBD1 (6 bases). The ends were cut back, 5 bases at V and 5 bases at J, with 11 bases in the middle. The CDR3 extends over 13 amino acids. The V gene's germline CDR1 is SEHNR and CDR2 FQNEAQ (reference sequence). CDR3 sequence reads: CASSGTGRDTQYF. Here the CDR3 DNA reads TGTGCCAGCAGCGGTACAGGGAGAGATACGCAGTATTTT.

In its sample, this clonotype was seen a few times. V gene TRBV20-1 combines with J gene TRBJ2-5; no clear D. Trimming cost V 3 bases and J 6 bases, with 5 bases left between them. The germline V gene has CDR1 DFQATT and CDR2 SNEGSKA (reference sequence). This CDR3 region has 10 residues. CDR3 loop: CSASGQTQYF. The DNA for the CDR3 is TGCAGTGCTAGCGGTCAGACCCAGTACTTC.

This clonotype turned up a few times. Mismatch with germline at one junction end may stem from a read error. The CDR3 coding sequence is TGTGCCAGCAGCTTAGGGGGAGCTCCTAAGGACTTC. This codes for CASSLGGAPKDF. V is TRBV7-8 and J is TRBJ2-4; TRBD2 might be the D (5 bases). Germline V CDR1 and CDR2: SGHVS, FQNEAQ. The CDR3 is made up of 12 amino acids.

The table lists this clonotype with a few counts. The rearrangement joins TRBV12-3 or TRBV12-4 to TRBJ1-2, with D perhaps TRBD1 (6 bases). This CDR3 region has 13 residues. Trimming took off 6 bases at V and 6 bases at J, with 14 bases between the two ends. CDR3 coding DNA: TGTGCCAGCAGGGTTGGGGGGCCGAATGGCTACACCTTC. The encoded protein is CASRVGGPNGYTF.

This clonotype was detected only a few times. The rearrangement uses TRBV7-2 and TRBJ2-7; 9 nucleotides line up with TRBD2. CDR1 and CDR2 from the germline V gene are SGHTA and FQGNSA. V shed 5 bases and J 8 bases; nucleotides not matched to a gene: 10. The CDR3 totals 14 residues. Here the CDR3 reads CASSRTSEGLQQYV. DNA of the CDR3: TGTGCCAGCAGCCGGACTAGCGAGGGCTTGCAGCAGTACGTC.

This clonotype has ten or more counts. J is TRBJ2-1 and V is TRBV6-2 or TRBV6-3, with 8 bases lining up with TRBD1. J lost 4 bases, V lost 11 bases, and 13 bases had no gene match. CDR1 is MNHEY and CDR2 is SVGEGT in the germline V gene. This CDR3 is 15 amino acids long. The DNA for the CDR3 is TGTGCCTCCGAGGATCGGACAGGGTTATACAATGAGCAGTTCTTC. Protein sequence: CASEDRTGLYNEQFF.

V usage is TRBV25-1 and J usage is TRBJ1-1; D remains ambiguous. Germline V gives CDR1 MGHDK, CDR2 SYGVNS. CDR3 length equals 12 residues. V was pared by 7 bases and J by 8 bases, with 14 bases between. DNA for the CDR3: TGTGCCAGCACCACCTGGTGGGGAGAAGCTTTCTTT. This codes for CASTTWWGEAFF.

The sample holds a few counts of this clonotype. The chain joins TRBV12-3 or TRBV12-4 to TRBJ2-5, with D tentatively TRBD1 or TRBD2 (5 bases each). The V and J ends lost 6 bases and 5 bases respectively, with 13 bases between them. The CDR3 covers 13 residues. CDR3 residues: CASRTGTEETQYF. In DNA form, the CDR3 reads TGTGCCAGCAGAACCGGGACGGAGGAGACCCAGTACTTC.

The chain carries TRBV20-1 and TRBJ2-5; 9 bases are a match to TRBD2. The CDR3 has 12 residues. The germline V gene encodes CDR1 DFQATT and CDR2 SNEGSKA (reference sequence). Unmatched junction bases numbered 2, after V lost 3 bases and J lost 6 bases. CDR3 nucleotide sequence: TGCAGTGCTAGGCGGGGGGGTCAGACCCAGTACTTC. It yields the protein CSARRGGQTQYF.

This clonotype was found a few times. The chain carries TRBV27 and TRBJ2-3; 9 nucleotides agree with TRBD1. Germline CDR1 reads MNHEY; CDR2 reads SMNVEV (reference sequence). V lost 3 bases to trimming and J lost 6 bases; unmatched junction nucleotides: 4. The CDR3 contains 14 residues. The CDR3 coding sequence is TGTGCCAGCAGTTTTGGGACAGGGTCGGATACGCAGTATTTT. It codes for CASSFGTGSDTQYF.